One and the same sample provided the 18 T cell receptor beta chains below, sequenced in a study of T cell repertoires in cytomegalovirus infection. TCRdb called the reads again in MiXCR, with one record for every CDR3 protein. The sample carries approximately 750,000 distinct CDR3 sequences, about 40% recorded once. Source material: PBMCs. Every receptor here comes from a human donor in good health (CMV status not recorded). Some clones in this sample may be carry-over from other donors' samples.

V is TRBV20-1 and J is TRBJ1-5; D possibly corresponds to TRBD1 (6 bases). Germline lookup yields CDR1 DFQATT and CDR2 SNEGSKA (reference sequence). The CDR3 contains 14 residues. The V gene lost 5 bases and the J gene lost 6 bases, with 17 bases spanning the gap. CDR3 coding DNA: TGCAGTGCTCCAGACACCAGGGGTAGTCAGCCCCAGCATTTT. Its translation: CSAPDTRGSQPQHF.

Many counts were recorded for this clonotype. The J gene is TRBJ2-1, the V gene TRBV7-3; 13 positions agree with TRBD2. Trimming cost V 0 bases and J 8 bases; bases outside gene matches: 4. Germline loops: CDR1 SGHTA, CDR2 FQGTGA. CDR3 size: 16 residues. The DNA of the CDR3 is TGTGCCAGCAGCTTAACTCGACTAGCGGGGGGCGATGAGCAGTTCTTC. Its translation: CASSLTRLAGGDEQFF.

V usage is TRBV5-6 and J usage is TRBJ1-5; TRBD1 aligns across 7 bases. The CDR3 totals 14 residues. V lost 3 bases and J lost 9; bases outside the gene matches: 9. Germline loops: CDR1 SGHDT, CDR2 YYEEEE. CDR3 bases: TGTGCCAGCAGCTCTCAGACAGGGCAACTGCCCCAGCATTTT. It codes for CASSSQTGQLPQHF.

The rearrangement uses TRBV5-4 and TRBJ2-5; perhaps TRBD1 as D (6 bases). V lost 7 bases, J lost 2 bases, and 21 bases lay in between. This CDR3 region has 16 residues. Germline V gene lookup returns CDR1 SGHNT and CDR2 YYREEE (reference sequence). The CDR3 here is CASRPPGAHKQETQYF. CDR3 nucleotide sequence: TGTGCCAGCCGTCCACCAGGGGCACACAAACAAGAGACCCAGTACTTC.

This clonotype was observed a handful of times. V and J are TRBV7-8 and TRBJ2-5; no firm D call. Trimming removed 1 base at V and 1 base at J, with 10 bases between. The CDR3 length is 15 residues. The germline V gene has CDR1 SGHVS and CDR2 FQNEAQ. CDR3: CASSLEWRSQETQYF. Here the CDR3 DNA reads TGTGCCAGCAGCTTAGAGTGGCGGAGCCAAGAGACCCAGTACTTC.

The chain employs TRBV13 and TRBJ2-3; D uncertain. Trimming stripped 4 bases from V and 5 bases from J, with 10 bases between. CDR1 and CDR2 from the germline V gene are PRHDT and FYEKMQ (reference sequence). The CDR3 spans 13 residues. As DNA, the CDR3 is TGTGCCAGCAGCTCTCACTCCGGAGATACGCAGTATTTT. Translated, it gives CASSSHSGDTQYF.

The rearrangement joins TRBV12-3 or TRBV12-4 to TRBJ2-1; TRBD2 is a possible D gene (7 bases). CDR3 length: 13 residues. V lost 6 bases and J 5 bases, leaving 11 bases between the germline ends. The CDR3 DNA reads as TGTGCCAGCAGCGAGGGGGGGGACAATGAGCAGTTCTTC. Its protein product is CASSEGGDNEQFF.

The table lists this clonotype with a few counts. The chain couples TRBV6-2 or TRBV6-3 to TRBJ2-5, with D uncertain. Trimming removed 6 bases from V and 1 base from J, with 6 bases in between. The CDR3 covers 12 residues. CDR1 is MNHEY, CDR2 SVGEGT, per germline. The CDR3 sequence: CASSELQETQYF. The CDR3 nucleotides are TGTGCCAGCAGCGAACTCCAAGAGACCCAGTACTTC.

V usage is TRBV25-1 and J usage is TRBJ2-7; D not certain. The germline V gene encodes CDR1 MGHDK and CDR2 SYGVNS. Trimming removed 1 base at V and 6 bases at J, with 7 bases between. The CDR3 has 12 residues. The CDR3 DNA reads TGTGCCAGCAGTGAATTAGTGGGCGAGCAGTACTTC. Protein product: CASSELVGEQYF.

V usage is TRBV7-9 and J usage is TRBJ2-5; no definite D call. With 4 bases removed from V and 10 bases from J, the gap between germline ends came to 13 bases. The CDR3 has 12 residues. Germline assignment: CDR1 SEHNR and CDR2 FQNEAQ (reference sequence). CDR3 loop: CASSSSYHFQYF. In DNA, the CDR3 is TGTGCCAGCAGCTCAAGTTACCATTTCCAGTACTTC. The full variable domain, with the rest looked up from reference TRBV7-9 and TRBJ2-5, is DTGVSQNPRHKITKRGQNVTFRCDPISEHNRLYWYRQTLGQGPEFLTYFQNEAQLEKSRLLSDRFSAERPKGSFSTLEIQRTEQGDSAMYLCASSSSYHFQYFGPGTRLLVL.

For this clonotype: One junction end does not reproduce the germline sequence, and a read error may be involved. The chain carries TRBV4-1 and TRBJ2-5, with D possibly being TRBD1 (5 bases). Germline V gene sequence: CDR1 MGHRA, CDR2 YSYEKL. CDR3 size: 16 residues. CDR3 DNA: TGTGCCAGCAGCCAAGGGGCACAAATCTACCAAGAGACCCAGTACTTC. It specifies CASSQGAQIYQETQYF.

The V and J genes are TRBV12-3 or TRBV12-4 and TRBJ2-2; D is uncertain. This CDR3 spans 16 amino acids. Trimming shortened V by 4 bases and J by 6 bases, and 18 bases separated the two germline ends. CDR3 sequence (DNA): TGTGCCAGCAGTTATCTAAGGCCAACTCGGCCCGGGGAGCTGTTTTTT. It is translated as CASSYLRPTRPGELFF.

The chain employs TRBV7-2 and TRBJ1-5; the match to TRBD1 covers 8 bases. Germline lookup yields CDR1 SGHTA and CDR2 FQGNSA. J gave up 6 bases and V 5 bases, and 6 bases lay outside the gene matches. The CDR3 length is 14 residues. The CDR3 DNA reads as TGTGCCAGCAGCCCAGGGGGCGCGGGTCAGCCCCAGCATTTT. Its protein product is CASSPGGAGQPQHF.

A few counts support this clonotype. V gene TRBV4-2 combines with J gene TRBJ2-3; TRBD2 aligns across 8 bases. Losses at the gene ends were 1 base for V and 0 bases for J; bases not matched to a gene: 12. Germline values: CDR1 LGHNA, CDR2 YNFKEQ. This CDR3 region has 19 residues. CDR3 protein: CASSQGTREAGGSTDTQYF. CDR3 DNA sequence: TGTGCCAGCAGCCAAGGGACCCGGGAGGCGGGAGGCAGCACAGATACGCAGTATTTT.

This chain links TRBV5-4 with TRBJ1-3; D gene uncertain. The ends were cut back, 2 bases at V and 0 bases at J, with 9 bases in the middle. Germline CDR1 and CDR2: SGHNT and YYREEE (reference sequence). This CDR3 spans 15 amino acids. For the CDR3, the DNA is TGTGCCAGCAGCTTTAAGTCCAGCTCTGGAAACACCATATATTTT. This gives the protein CASSFKSSSGNTIYF.

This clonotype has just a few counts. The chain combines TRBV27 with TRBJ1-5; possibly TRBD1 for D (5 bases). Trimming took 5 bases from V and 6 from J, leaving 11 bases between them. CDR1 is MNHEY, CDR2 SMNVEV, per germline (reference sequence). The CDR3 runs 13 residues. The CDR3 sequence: CASSPAGIQPQHF. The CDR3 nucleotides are TGTGCCAGCAGTCCCGCAGGGATTCAGCCCCAGCATTTT.

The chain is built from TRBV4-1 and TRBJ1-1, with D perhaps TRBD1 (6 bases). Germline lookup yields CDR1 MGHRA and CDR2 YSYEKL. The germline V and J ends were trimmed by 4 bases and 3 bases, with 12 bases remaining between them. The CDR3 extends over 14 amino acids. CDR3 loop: CASSRGRRDTEAFF. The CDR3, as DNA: TGCGCCAGCAGCCGGGGGCGCAGGGACACTGAAGCTTTCTTT.

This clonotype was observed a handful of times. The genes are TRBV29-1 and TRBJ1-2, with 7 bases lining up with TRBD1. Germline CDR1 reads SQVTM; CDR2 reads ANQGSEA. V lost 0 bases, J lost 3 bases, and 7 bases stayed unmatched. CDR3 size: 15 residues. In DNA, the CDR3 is TGCAGCGTTGAAGATGACAGGGTAAAGGACTATGGCTACACCTTC. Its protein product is CSVEDDRVKDYGYTF. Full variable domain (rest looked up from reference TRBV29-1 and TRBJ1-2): SAVISQKPSRDICQRGTSLTIQCQVDSQVTMMFWYRQQPGQSLTLIATANQGSEATYESGFVIDKFPISRPNLTFSTLTVSNMSPEDSSIYLCSVEDDRVKDYGYTFGSGTRLTVV.